The sequence of this TCR beta chain was determined in a study of blood T cell repertoires in COVID-19. There are a few counts of this clone. Methods used by the authors: Estimated nucleated cell counts came from reference gene primer amplification. TCRdb keeps only in-frame clones here, not all; method: immunoSEQ multiplex PCR. The D gene and trimming were derived from the DNA, and the V and J assignments and clone size from that table. The table includes about 190,000 clones, 78% detected once. This clonotype was sampled from a woman aged 80 or over with active or convalescent COVID-19. The source material was peripheral blood.

The CDR3, as DNA: TGTGCCAGCAGGGGGGGGCTCGGATCCTACGAGCAGTACTTC. Its protein is CASRGGLGSYEQYF. The chain combines TRBV5-4 with TRBJ2-7, with TRBD2 as a possible D gene (7 bases). The CDR3 covers 14 residues. Trimming took off 5 bases at V and 1 base at J, with 13 bases between the two ends. Germline values: CDR1 SGHNT, CDR2 YYREEE (reference sequence).